This T cell receptor beta chain was obtained from a study of blood T cell repertoires in COVID-19. The overall study: From T cells, B-cell-depleted T cells, or PBMCs came the material, which was cDNA or gDNA.

TCRdb's table, derived via immunoSEQ multiplex PCR, lists solely in-frame clones and lacks some. Seen here are 220,000 or so clones, around 84% observed once, and the top ten hold 5.1%. Germline CDR1 is LGHDT and CDR2 is YNNKEL (reference sequence). The CDR3 spans 18 residues. V shed 0 bases and J shed 0 bases, with 18 bases lying between them. The TCR was taken from a woman aged 55-69 years who had recovered from COVID-19. Sequenced: peripheral blood. The chain employs TRBV3-1 (or the pseudogene TRBV3-2) and TRBJ2-7; D possibly corresponds to TRBD2 (6 bases). In DNA, the CDR3 is TGTGCCAGCAGCCAAGAAGAAGGGACTGGAAACAGCTCCTACGAGCAGTACTTC. Protein sequence: CASSQEEGTGNSSYEQYF.